This is a list of T cell receptor beta chains from one sample in a study of metastatic and nonmetastatic thyroid tumors. Using MiXCR, TCRdb reanalyzed the PCR reads. The repertoire consists of tens of thousands of clones, with roughly 15% occurring once and the leading ten covering over 20%. Sequenced material: blood. Source of these receptors: a female donor with papillary thyroid cancer or a benign thyroid nodule (not recorded which). Some clones in this sample may be carry-over from other donors' samples. Each CDR3 is given with its conserved first and last residue. D genes are given only for firm matches. Not all rows give a size; the values are once, few, many and, for expanded clones, a class.

V gene,D gene,J gene,clone size,CDR3 DNA,CDR3 protein
TRBV6-5,NA,TRBJ2-7,many,TGTGCCAGCAGTTACCAAGGGGGGCCCCTGAGCTCCTACGAGCAGTACTTC,CASSYQGGPLSSYEQYF
TRBV5-1,NA,TRBJ1-1,many,TGCGCCAGCAGCGGTCAGACGGGGGTGGCTGAAGCTTTCTTT,CASSGQTGVAEAFF
TRBV15,NA,TRBJ2-1,many,TGTGCCACCCGCCTCTCGGGGGAGCAGTTCTTC,CATRLSGEQFF
TRBV5-1,TRBD2,TRBJ2-3,many,TGCGCCAGCAGCTTATACGGGAGGGCGGACAACACAGATACGCAGTATTTT,CASSLYGRADNTDTQYF
TRBV19,NA,TRBJ1-1,many,TGTGCCAGTACCCTCCAGGGAAACACTGAAGCTTTCTTT,CASTLQGNTEAFF
TRBV9,NA,TRBJ1-1,NA,TGTGCCAGCAGCGTAGACGCTCTGGGGACTGAAGCTTTCTTT,CASSVDALGTEAFF
TRBV12-3/TRBV12-4,TRBD2,TRBJ2-2,few,TGTGCCAGCAGGGACCCTGGACTAGCGGGATCCACCGGGGAGCTGTTTTTT,CASRDPGLAGSTGELFF
TRBV6-2/TRBV6-3,NA,TRBJ2-6,NA,TGTGCCAGCAGTCCCGAAGCCAACGTCCTGACTTTC,CASSPEANVLTF
TRBV12-3/TRBV12-4,NA,TRBJ1-1,NA,TGTGCCAGCAGTTTAGGGGGGCTGGGAGGCACTGAAGCTTTCTTT,CASSLGGLGGTEAFF
TRBV2,NA,TRBJ2-1,NA,TGTGCCAGCAGTCAGACAAGTAGCTCCTACAATGAGCAGTTCTTC,CASSQTSSSYNEQFF
TRBV11-1,TRBD2,TRBJ2-1,NA,TGTGCCAGCAGCTTAGGGGACGGGAGGGCCGGTGATGAGCAGTTCTTC,CASSLGDGRAGDEQFF
TRBV5-8,NA,TRBJ2-1,many,TGTGCCAGCAGCGAGTTGGCCGGGAGTGAGCAGTTCTTC,CASSELAGSEQFF
TRBV18,NA,TRBJ2-5,many,TGTGCCAGCTCACCAACCAATGGGTACCAAGAGACCCAGTACTTC,CASSPTNGYQETQYF
TRBV6-5,TRBD1,TRBJ2-3,many,TGTGCCAGCAGTTACGGGGACAGGGGCACAGATACGCAGTATTTT,CASSYGDRGTDTQYF
TRBV2,TRBD1,TRBJ1-3,NA,TGTGCCAGCAGTCCGACAGGGAATGGAAACACCATATATTTT,CASSPTGNGNTIYF
TRBV5-1,NA,TRBJ2-1,NA,TGCGCCAGCAGCCCGGTCGGGCTGCCCACTGAGCAGTTCTTC,CASSPVGLPTEQFF
TRBV5-1,TRBD2,TRBJ2-7,many,TGCGCCAGCAGCTCTGGGACTAGCGGGAGGGCCTACGAGCAGTACTTC,CASSSGTSGRAYEQYF
TRBV6-2/TRBV6-3,NA,TRBJ2-3,many,TGTGCCAGCAGTCAACCTCCCCTGGTAGATACGCAGTATTTT,CASSQPPLVDTQYF
TRBV5-4,NA,TRBJ2-7,many,TGTGCCAGCAGCTCGGTGCCCGGGAGCCCATCCTACGAGCAGTACTTC,CASSSVPGSPSYEQYF
TRBV28,NA,TRBJ2-7,many,TGTGCCAGCAACAGGCCGGGGGCGACTACCGGACGCGAGCAGTACTTC,CASNRPGATTGREQYF
TRBV2,NA,TRBJ2-1,NA,TGTGCCAGCAGCCTAGTGCTGCAGTTCTTC,CASSLVLQFF
TRBV6-5,NA,TRBJ2-7,few,TGTGCCAGCAGTTCCCTAACAGGGTCCAGTCTCTACGGGCAGTACTTC,CASSSLTGSSLYGQYF
TRBV11-1,TRBD2,TRBJ2-1,many,TGTGCCAGCAGCTCCCTTCTAGCGGGCACCTACAATGAGCAGTTCTTC,CASSSLLAGTYNEQFF
TRBV29-1,TRBD2,TRBJ2-7,many,TGCAGCGTTGAAGAAGGTAGCGGGCCCTACGAGCAGTACTTC,CSVEEGSGPYEQYF
TRBV2,TRBD2,TRBJ2-3,many,TGTGCCAGCGGCCTCCTTAGCGGGAGCACAGATACGCAGTATTTT,CASGLLSGSTDTQYF
TRBV11-3,NA,TRBJ2-1,many,TGTGCCAGCAGCTTGGGGGCCGGCAATGAGCAGTTCTTC,CASSLGAGNEQFF
TRBV12-3/TRBV12-4,NA,TRBJ2-5,few,TGTGCCAGCAGTTTTATCCACTACCAAGAGACCCAGTACTTC,CASSFIHYQETQYF
TRBV20-1,NA,TRBJ1-6,many,TGCAGTGCTAGACAGGGGCAGGATTCACCCCTCCACTTT,CSARQGQDSPLHF
TRBV10-2,TRBD1,TRBJ2-1,many,TGCGCCAGCAGTTCGGACAGGGTTGTACAGTTCTTC,CASSSDRVVQFF
TRBV4-1,TRBD1,TRBJ1-4,NA,TGCGCCAGCAGCCAAGGCGGGACAGGGGGTAGCTATGAAAAACTGTTTTTT,CASSQGGTGGSYEKLFF